Detailed here is one TCR beta chain. Its antigen is unidentified. The record originates from a study of T cells after yellow fever vaccination. The CDR3 length is 14 residues. The germline gives CDR1 SGHTA, CDR2 FQGNSA. With 5 bases removed from V and 4 bases from J, the gap between germline ends came to 12 bases. Making TCR cDNA involved 5'RACE template switching, which added UMIs and a universal primer site. TCRdb redid the calling of the 5' RACE reads with MiXCR, one entry per CDR3 protein. This sample has roughly 120,000 distinct CDR3 sequences, with 6% to 8% found just once. General study results and limits: In post-booster samples, most primary-vaccination clones reappeared (roughly 96% CD4, roughly 90% CD8).

The sequenced sample was CD4+ T cells sorted from PBMCs, obtained around 10 days after the first yellow fever vaccination. The receptor comes from a man between 18 and 35 years old who received the YFV17D yellow fever vaccine. The chain links TRBV7-2 to TRBJ2-1; D remains unclear. CDR3 region: CASSPQTTYNEQFF. The DNA for the CDR3 is TGTGCCAGCAGCCCGCAGACGACTTACAATGAGCAGTTCTTC.